This T cell receptor beta chain originates from a study of blood T cells in healthy people across ages. Study results and caveats: Researchers deemed the diversity estimates from one million T cells underestimates.

This CDR3 has 16 amino acids. V lost 4 bases and J lost 2; bases outside the gene matches: 10. CDR1 and CDR2 from the germline V gene are SGHRS and YFSETQ. Next came a second PCR, run for about 7 to 11 cycles, which used a sample-barcoded 5' primer along with a J-beta primer mix. A 12-random-nucleotide template-switch adaptor tagged each cDNA molecule. One entry per CDR3 protein results from TCRdb running MiXCR on the 5' RACE reads. Of about 1.6 million distinct CDR3 sequences in the sample, about 31% were seen once. With respect to this clonotype: The target antigen is unknown.

In each sample, at least 6.5 million PBMCs were isolated. The sample comprised blood. The clonotype originates from a woman in her thirties in good health. The chain employs TRBV5-1 and TRBJ2-7, with TRBD2 identical over 9 bases. As DNA, the CDR3 is TGCGCCAGCAGCATCACTAGCGGGCGTTACACCTACGAGCAGTACTTC. Its protein is CASSITSGRYTYEQYF.